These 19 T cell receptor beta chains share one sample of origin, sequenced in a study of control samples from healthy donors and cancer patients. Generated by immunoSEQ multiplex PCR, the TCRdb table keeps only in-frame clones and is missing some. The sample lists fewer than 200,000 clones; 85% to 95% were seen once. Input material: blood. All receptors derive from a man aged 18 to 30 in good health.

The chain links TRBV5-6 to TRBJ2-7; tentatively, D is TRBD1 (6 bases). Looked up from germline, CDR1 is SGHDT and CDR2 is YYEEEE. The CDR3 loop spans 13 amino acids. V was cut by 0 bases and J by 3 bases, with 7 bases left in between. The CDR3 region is CASSLARGYEQYF. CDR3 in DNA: TGTGCCAGCAGCTTGGCCAGGGGCTACGAGCAGTACTTC.

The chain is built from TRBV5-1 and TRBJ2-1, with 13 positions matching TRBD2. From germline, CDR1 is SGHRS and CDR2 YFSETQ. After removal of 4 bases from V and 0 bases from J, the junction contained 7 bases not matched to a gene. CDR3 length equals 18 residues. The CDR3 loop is CASSPPGTSGVSYNEQFF. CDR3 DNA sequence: TGCGCCAGCAGCCCTCCCGGGACTAGCGGGGTCTCCTACAATGAGCAGTTCTTC.

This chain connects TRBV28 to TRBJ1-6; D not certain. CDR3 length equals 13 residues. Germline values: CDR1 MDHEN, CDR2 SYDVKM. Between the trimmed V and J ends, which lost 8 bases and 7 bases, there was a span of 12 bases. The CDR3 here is CASRPQANSPLHF. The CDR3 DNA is TGTGCCAGCCGTCCCCAAGCAAATTCACCCCTCCACTTT.

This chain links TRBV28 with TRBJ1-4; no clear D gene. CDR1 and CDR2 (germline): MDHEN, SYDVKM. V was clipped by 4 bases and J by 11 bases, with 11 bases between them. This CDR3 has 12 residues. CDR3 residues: CASSSPGRKLFF. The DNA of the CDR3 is TGTGCCAGCAGTTCGCCAGGACGTAAACTGTTTTTT.

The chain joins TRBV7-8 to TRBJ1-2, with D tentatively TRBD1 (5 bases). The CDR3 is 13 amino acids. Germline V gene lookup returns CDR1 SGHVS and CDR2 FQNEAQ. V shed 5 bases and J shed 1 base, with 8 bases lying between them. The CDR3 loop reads CASSRGFNYGYTF. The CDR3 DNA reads TGTGCCAGCAGCCGGGGGTTTAACTATGGCTACACCTTC.

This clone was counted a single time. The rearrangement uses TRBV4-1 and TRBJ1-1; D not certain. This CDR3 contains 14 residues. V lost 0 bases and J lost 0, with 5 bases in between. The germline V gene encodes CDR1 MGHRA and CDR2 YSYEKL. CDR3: CASSQDRLNTEAFF. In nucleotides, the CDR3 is TGCGCCAGCAGCCAAGATCGCCTGAACACTGAAGCTTTCTTT.

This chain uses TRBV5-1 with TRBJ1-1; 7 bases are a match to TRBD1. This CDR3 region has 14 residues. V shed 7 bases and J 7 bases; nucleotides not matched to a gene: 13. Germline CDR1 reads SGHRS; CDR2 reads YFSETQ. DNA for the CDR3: TGCGCCAGCTCTCAGGGGGAAAAAGGCAGTGAAGCTTTCTTT. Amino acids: CASSQGEKGSEAFF.

The CDR3 loop reads CASSQTGPGTTNEKLFF. CDR3 nucleotides: TGTGCCAGCAGCCAAACCGGCCCAGGGACAACTAATGAAAAACTGTTTTTT. The V and J genes are TRBV7-8 and TRBJ1-4, with D perhaps matching TRBD1 (5 bases). V gave up 5 bases and J gave up 0 bases, with 16 bases separating them. This CDR3 region has 17 residues. Germline V lookup: CDR1 SGHVS, CDR2 FQNEAQ.

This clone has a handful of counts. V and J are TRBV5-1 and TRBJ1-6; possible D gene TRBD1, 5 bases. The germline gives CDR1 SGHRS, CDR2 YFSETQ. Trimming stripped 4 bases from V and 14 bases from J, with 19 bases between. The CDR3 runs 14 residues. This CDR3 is CASSDPRDFLTLHF. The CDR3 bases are TGCGCCAGCAGCGATCCCCGGGACTTTCTCACCCTCCACTTT.

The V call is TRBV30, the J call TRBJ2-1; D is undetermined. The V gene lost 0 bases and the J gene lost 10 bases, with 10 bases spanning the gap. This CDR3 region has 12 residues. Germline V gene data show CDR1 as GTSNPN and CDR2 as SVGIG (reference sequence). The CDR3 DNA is TGTGCCTGGAGTGTACAATCCTGGGAGCAGTTCTTC. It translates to CAWSVQSWEQFF.

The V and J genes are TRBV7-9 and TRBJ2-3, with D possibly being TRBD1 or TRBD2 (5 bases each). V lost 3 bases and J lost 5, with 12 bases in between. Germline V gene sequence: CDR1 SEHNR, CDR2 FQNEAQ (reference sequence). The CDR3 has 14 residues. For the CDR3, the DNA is TGTGCCAGCAGCTTCCCGGGAAGGGGAGATACGCAGTATTTT. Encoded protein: CASSFPGRGDTQYF.

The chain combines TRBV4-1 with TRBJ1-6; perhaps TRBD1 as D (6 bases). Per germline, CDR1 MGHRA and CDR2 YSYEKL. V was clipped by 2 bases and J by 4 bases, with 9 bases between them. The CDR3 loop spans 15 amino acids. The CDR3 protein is CASSQLDRYNSPLHF. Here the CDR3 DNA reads TGCGCCAGCAGCCAACTGGACAGATATAATTCACCCCTCCACTTT.

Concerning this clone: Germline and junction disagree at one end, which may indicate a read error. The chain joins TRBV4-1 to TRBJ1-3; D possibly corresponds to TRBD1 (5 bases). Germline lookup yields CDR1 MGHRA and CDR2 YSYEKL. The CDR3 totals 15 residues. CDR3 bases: TGCGCCAGCAGCCTCTTCGGGACCTCGAAAAACCCCATATATTTT. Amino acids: CASSLFGTSKNPIYF.

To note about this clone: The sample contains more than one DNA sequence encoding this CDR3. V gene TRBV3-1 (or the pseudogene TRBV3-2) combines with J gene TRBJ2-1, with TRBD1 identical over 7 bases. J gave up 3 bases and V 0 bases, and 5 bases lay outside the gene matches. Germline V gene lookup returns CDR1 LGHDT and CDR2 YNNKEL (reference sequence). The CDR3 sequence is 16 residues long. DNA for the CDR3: TGTGCCAGCAGCCAAGAAGACAGGGTCTTCTACAATGAGCAGTTCTTC. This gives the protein CASSQEDRVFYNEQFF.

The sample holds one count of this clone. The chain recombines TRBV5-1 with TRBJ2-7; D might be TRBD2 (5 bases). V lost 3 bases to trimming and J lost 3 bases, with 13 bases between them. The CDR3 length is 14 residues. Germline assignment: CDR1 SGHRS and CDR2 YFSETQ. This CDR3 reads CASSSGADLYEQYF. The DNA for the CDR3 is TGCGCCAGCAGCTCCGGAGCGGACCTCTACGAGCAGTACTTC.

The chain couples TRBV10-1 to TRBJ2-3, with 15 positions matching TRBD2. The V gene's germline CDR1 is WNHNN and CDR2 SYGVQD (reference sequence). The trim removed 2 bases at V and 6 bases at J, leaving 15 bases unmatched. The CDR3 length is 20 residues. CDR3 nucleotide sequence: TGCGCCAGCAGTGAGAGAGGGACTAGCGGGGGGTCCCTCTCACGGGATACGCAGTATTTT. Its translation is CASSERGTSGGSLSRDTQYF.

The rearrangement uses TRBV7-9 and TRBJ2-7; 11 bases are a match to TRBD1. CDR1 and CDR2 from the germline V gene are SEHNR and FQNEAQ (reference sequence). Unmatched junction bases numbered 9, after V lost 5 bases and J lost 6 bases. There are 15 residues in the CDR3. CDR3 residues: CASSPPGQGESEQYF. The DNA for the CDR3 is TGTGCCAGCAGCCCACCGGGACAGGGGGAATCCGAGCAGTACTTC.

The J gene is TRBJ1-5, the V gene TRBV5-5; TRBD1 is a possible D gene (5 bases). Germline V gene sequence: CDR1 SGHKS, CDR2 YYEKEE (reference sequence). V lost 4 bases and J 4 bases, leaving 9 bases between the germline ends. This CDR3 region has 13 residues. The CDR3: CASSPGVNQPQHF. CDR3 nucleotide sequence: TGTGCCAGCAGCCCGGGGGTTAATCAGCCCCAGCATTTT.

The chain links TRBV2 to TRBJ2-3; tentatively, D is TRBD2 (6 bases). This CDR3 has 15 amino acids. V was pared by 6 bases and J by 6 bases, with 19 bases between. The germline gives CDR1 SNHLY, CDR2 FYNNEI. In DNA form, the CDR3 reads TGTGCCAGCAGGGGCTCGGGACTCGAAGGGGATACGCAGTATTTT. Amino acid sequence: CASRGSGLEGDTQYF.